This T cell receptor beta chain was obtained from a study of somatic mutations in T cells in chronic GVHD (dated by TCRdb to 2020 to 2022). From V the trimming removes 6 bases and from J it removes 5 bases, while the gene matches leave 7 bases of the junction unaccounted for. CDR1 MNHEY and CDR2 SVGAGI were looked up in the germline V gene. Its CDR3 holds 14 amino acids, cysteine through phenylalanine. Only the CDR3 part of the read is kept: 42 bases, read in frame from the first base. For sorting, cells were stained with anti-CD3, anti-CD4, anti-CD8 and a Vbeta20 antibody from the IOTest Beta Mark kit and sorted on a FACSAria III to a purity above 98%. Peripheral blood was collected in sodium heparin tubes, and mononuclear cells were isolated by Ficoll-Paque PLUS density gradient centrifugation. Before TCRbeta deep sequencing, the CD4+ Vbeta20+, CD4+ Vbeta20-, and CD8+ T cell fractions were FACS-sorted.

This clone occurred a few times. Its antigen is unknown. Base qualities were left out, and no much larger clone turns up one base away. Genomic DNA was isolated and then used for TCRbeta deep sequencing. The immunoSEQ assay, provided as a commercial service, was used for TCRbeta CDR3 sequencing and initial data processing. The published analysis was carried out like this. Reads were demultiplexed, adapter and primer sequences removed, similar clones merged by frequency-ratio clustering, and V, D, J genes annotated with IMGT. TCRdb took over this immuneACCESS table, retaining in-frame rearrangements with V and J assigned. Such tables are incomplete; in checked studies, under half of the missing clones stem from an unresolved V gene, and the remainder is unexplained. Clone size and V and J calls were adopted from that table, with D and trimming inferred from the DNA. Present in this sample are about 14,000 clones, more than 75% of which were seen just once. Approximately 29% of the sample comes from the top ten.

The rearrangement combines TRBV6-5 with TRBJ1-2; TRBD1 fits 9 bases in the junction. What was sequenced was Vbeta20-negative CD4+ T cells from blood. The sample's cell subset or site label, in plain terms: CD4+ T cells sorted as TCR Vbeta20 negative by flow cytometry. This sequence was found in a male patient in his fifties or sixties with chronic graft-versus-host disease. Following a transplant, some T cells may be graft donor cells, not patient cells. CDR3 sequence: CASRPNGQGYGYTF. In nucleotide form, the sequence is TGTGCCAGCAGGCCCAACGGACAGGGGTATGGCTACACCTTC.